This TCR beta chain was captured by sequencing in a study of blood T cell repertoires in COVID-19. Study-level information: There were acute and convalescent COVID-19 samples, and they came from the United States, Italy and Spain. PBMCs, B-cell-depleted T cells, or T cells provided the cDNA or gDNA that made up the material.

Germline CDR1 KGHSH, CDR2 LQKENI. Trimming took off 4 bases at V and 4 bases at J, with 13 bases between the two ends. This CDR3 region has 14 residues. As originally analysed: For nucleated cells, counts were estimated from reference gene primer amplification. Sequenced by immunoSEQ multiplex PCR; TCRdb stores in-frame clones only, minus some. That table supplies the V and J calls and clone size; D and trimming were determined from the DNA. This sample has approximately 90,000 clones, with over 80% found just once. The chain joins TRBV18 to TRBJ1-2; maybe TRBD1 (5 bases). This TCR was sampled from a woman over 75 with active or convalescent COVID-19. Specimen: peripheral blood. CDR3 nucleotides: TGTGCCAGCTCACGTGGGGCAGGTAGCTATGGCTACACCTTC. It specifies CASSRGAGSYGYTF.